The 5 T cell receptor beta chains given below trace back to one sample, sequenced in a study of preoperative IRX-2 immunotherapy in early breast cancer. Treatment here: preoperative locoregional IRX-2 cytokine immunotherapy. Assay used: immunoSEQ multiplex PCR; TCRdb lists only in-frame clones, some missing. The repertoire consists of some 25,000 clones, with over 75% occurring once and the leading ten covering roughly 8.6%. The source material was tumor tissue, sampled after IRX-2 immunotherapy. These receptors originate from a human donor with breast cancer.

V and J are TRBV5-1 and TRBJ2-7, with TRBD1 matching over 9 bases. This CDR3 region has 15 residues. V lost 1 base and J lost 4; bases outside the gene matches: 6. Germline V gives CDR1 SGHRS, CDR2 YFSETQ. The chain's CDR3 is CASSLLTGGIYEQYF. CDR3 coding DNA: TGCGCCAGCAGCTTGCTAACAGGGGGCATTTACGAGCAGTACTTC.

V and J are TRBV7-2 and TRBJ1-4; possible D gene TRBD1, 6 bases. Trimming removed 4 bases at V and 3 bases at J, with 12 bases between. The CDR3 is 15 amino acids. Germline V gives CDR1 SGHTA, CDR2 FQGNSA. The CDR3: CASSSRGLSNEKLFF. CDR3 bases: TGTGCCAGCAGCTCCCGGGGGCTTTCTAATGAAAAACTGTTTTTT.

The chain carries TRBV27 and TRBJ2-7; 8 bases match TRBD2. CDR1 and CDR2 from the germline V gene are MNHEY and SMNVEV (reference sequence). This CDR3 spans 15 amino acids. J gave up 2 bases and V 1 base, and 4 bases lay outside the gene matches. The CDR3 is CASSLFGLAAYEQYF. CDR3 DNA: TGTGCCAGCAGTTTATTCGGACTAGCAGCCTACGAGCAGTACTTC.

This clone was seen a few times. The rearrangement links TRBV19 to TRBJ1-5, with 9 bases matching TRBD1. J was trimmed by 3 bases and V by 7 bases; bases with no gene match: 7. The CDR3 length is 15 residues. Germline V CDR1 and CDR2: LNHDA, SQIVND (reference sequence). The CDR3 region is CASTTRDRVNQPQHF. The CDR3 bases are TGTGCCAGTACTACCCGGGACAGGGTCAATCAGCCCCAGCATTTT.

V is TRBV4-2 and J is TRBJ2-1; D remains ambiguous. CDR1 is LGHNA and CDR2 is YNFKEQ in the germline V gene. The CDR3 sequence is 15 residues long. V gave up 0 bases and J gave up 4 bases, with 10 bases separating them. The CDR3 sequence: CASSQEGDQYNEQFF. CDR3 nucleotides: TGTGCCAGCAGCCAAGAAGGAGACCAATACAATGAGCAGTTCTTC.